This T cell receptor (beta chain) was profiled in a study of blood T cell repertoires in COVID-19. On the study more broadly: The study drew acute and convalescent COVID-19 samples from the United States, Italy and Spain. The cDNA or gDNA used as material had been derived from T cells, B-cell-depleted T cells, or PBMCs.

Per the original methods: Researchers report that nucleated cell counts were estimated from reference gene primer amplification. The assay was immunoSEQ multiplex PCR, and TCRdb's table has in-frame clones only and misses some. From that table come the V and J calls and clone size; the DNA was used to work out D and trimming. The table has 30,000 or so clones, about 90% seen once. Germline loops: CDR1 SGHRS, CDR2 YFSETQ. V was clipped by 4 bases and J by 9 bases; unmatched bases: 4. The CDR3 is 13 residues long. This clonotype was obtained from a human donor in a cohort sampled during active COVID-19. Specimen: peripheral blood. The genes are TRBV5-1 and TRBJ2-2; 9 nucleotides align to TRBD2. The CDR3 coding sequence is TGCGCCAGCAGCAGCGGGGGGCCGTGGGAGCTGTTTTTT. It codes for CASSSGGPWELFF.